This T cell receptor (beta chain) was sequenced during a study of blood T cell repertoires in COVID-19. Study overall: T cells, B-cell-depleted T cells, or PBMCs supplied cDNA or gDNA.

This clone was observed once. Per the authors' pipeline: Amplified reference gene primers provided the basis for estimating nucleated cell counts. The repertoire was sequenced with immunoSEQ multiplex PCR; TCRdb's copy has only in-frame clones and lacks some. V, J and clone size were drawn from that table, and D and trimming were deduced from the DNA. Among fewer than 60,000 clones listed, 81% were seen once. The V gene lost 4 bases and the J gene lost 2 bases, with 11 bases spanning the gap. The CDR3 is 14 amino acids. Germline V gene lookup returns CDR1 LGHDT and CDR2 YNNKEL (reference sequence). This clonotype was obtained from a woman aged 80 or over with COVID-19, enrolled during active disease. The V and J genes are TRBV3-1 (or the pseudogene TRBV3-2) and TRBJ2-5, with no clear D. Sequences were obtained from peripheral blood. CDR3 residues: CASSLRQQQETQYF. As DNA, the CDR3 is TGTGCCAGCAGCCTACGTCAACAGCAAGAGACCCAGTACTTC.